This passage covers 20 T cell receptor beta chains from one sample sequenced in a study of blood T cell repertoires in COVID-19 (dated by TCRdb to 2018 to 2020). Library preparation was by the immunoSEQ multiplex PCR assay. Here the immuneACCESS table is served through TCRdb, limited to in-frame sequences with V and J called. Missing clones are a known gap in these copies; in checked studies unresolved V genes cover under half, and the rest lacks a known reason. A total of 280,000 or so clones appear in this sample, 87% of them only once. Jointly, the top ten make up around 5.8% of the sample. The sequencing sample was made of PBMCs or T cells enriched from blood (not recorded which). The source of these receptors is a woman in her 40s who had recovered from COVID-19.

The chain couples TRBV5-1 to TRBJ2-1; D remains unclear. V gave up 4 bases and J gave up 9 bases, with 14 bases separating them. The germline CDR1 and CDR2 sequences are SGHRS and YFSETQ. This CDR3 has 13 residues. Here the CDR3 reads CASSVVADREQFF. CDR3 DNA sequence: TGCGCCAGCAGCGTCGTAGCCGATCGTGAGCAGTTCTTC.

A word on this clone: At the DNA level, this CDR3 is encoded by other sequences in the same sample as well. The genes are TRBV2 and TRBJ1-5; the D gene is possibly TRBD1 (6 bases). CDR1 is SNHLY, CDR2 FYNNEI, per germline. This CDR3 is 14 amino acids long. V was trimmed by 5 bases and J by 3 bases, leaving 11 bases between them. CDR3 coding DNA: TGTGCCAGCAGTAGAGGACAGTCCAATCAGCCCCAGCATTTT. It encodes CASSRGQSNQPQHF.

About this clone itself: The same CDR3 is also encoded by other DNA sequences in this sample. The V call is TRBV7-3, the J call TRBJ2-7; D is unclear. The CDR3 spans 13 residues. Looked up from germline, CDR1 is SGHTA and CDR2 is FQGTGA. Trimming took 2 bases from V and 3 from J, leaving 8 bases between them. The CDR3 sequence is CASSLAGSYEQYF. Here the CDR3 DNA reads TGTGCCAGCAGCTTAGCAGGTAGCTACGAGCAGTACTTC.

The chain couples TRBV28 to TRBJ2-7, with D unresolved. In germline, CDR1 is MDHEN, CDR2 SYDVKM. The ends were cut back, 6 bases at V and 6 bases at J, with 18 bases in the middle. This CDR3 spans 14 amino acids. CDR3 sequence (DNA): TGTGCCAGCAGCCCGCTGCGGCTCGGAATCGAGCAGTACTTC. Translation: CASSPLRLGIEQYF. The variable domain in full, with the rest retrieved from reference TRBV28 and TRBJ2-7, is DVKVTQSSRYLVKRTGEKVFLECVQDMDHENMFWYRQDPGLGLRLIYFSYDVKMKEKGDIPEGYSVSREKKERFSLILESASTNQTSMYLCASSPLRLGIEQYFGPGTRLTVT.

The genes are TRBV6-1 and TRBJ1-4; tentative D call: TRBD1 (5 bases). The CDR3 has 16 residues. Trimming shortened V by 3 bases and J by 6 bases, and 17 bases separated the two germline ends. Per the germline V gene, CDR1 is MNHNS and CDR2 is SASEGT. CDR3 nucleotide sequence: TGTGCCAGCAGTGATGATGGGGGAGGGTGGGATGAAAAACTGTTTTTT. Residues: CASSDDGGGWDEKLFF.

This chain connects TRBV5-1 to TRBJ1-1; D uncertain. The V gene's germline CDR1 is SGHRS and CDR2 YFSETQ. The CDR3 loop spans 17 amino acids. V was pared by 7 bases and J by 1 base, with 23 bases between. CDR3 amino acids: CASCLPPPKVGNTEAFF. CDR3 sequence (DNA): TGCGCCAGCTGCCTACCCCCACCCAAAGTTGGGAACACTGAAGCTTTCTTT.

The chain is built from TRBV19 and TRBJ2-2; D uncertain. CDR1 and CDR2 from the germline V gene are LNHDA and SQIVND (reference sequence). Trimming left V 1 base short and J 6 bases short, with 3 bases between. The CDR3 loop spans 12 amino acids. The CDR3 DNA reads as TGTGCCAGTAGTATAGTAGCCGGGGAGCTGTTTTTT. Translation gives CASSIVAGELFF.

This chain uses TRBV28 with TRBJ1-1; D gene ambiguous. This CDR3 spans 12 amino acids. Trimming pared 5 bases from V and 2 bases from J, leaving 6 bases between. Germline CDR1 reads MDHEN; CDR2 reads SYDVKM. The CDR3 here is CASSGKNTEAFF. Here the CDR3 DNA reads TGTGCCAGCAGTGGCAAAAACACTGAAGCTTTCTTT.

The rearrangement links TRBV2 to TRBJ2-5, with 7 bases identical to TRBD2. This CDR3 region has 12 residues. Trimming took 8 bases from V and 5 from J; bases not matched to a gene: 5. From germline, CDR1 is SNHLY and CDR2 FYNNEI. CDR3 loop: CASRGVRETQYF. The CDR3 DNA reads TGTGCCAGCCGGGGGGTTAGGGAGACCCAGTACTTC.

In regard to this clone: Other DNA sequences in this sample translate to the same CDR3. The chain recombines TRBV4-3 with TRBJ2-2, with 8 bases lining up with TRBD2. CDR3 length: 16 residues. Germline V gene lookup returns CDR1 LGHNA and CDR2 YSLEER. Trimming cost V 3 bases and J 2 bases; bases outside gene matches: 5. The CDR3 coding sequence is TGCGCCAGCAGCCACGGGACTAGTGGTAACACCGGGGAGCTGTTTTTT. It specifies CASSHGTSGNTGELFF.

V is TRBV3-1 (or the pseudogene TRBV3-2) and J is TRBJ2-1, with D possibly TRBD2 on 5 matching bases. The CDR3 is made up of 16 amino acids. The germline V gene has CDR1 LGHDT and CDR2 YNNKEL (reference sequence). Trimming cost V 1 base and J 3 bases, with 13 bases left between them. CDR3 DNA: TGTGCCAGCAGCCAAGTGTCCAGCGGAGGCTACAATGAGCAGTTCTTC. The encoded protein is CASSQVSSGGYNEQFF.

The genes are TRBV27 and TRBJ2-1, with 7 bases fitting TRBD1. J lost 8 bases, V lost 2 bases, and 9 bases had no gene match. CDR3 length: 15 residues. Germline assignment: CDR1 MNHEY and CDR2 SMNVEV (reference sequence). The DNA for the CDR3 is TGTGCCAGCAGTTTAGGGACAGTGAAGGTCGATGAGCAGTTCTTC. Translating gives CASSLGTVKVDEQFF.

This chain uses TRBV9 with TRBJ2-2; TRBD2 matches at 11 bases. This CDR3 region has 17 residues. Trimming at V came to 3 bases and at J to 1 base, leaving 5 bases not matched to a gene. CDR1 and CDR2 from the germline V gene are SGDLS and YYNGEE. The CDR3 DNA reads as TGTGCCAGCAGCGCTCGCCTAGCGGGAGGGAACACCGGGGAGCTGTTTTTT. This sequence encodes CASSARLAGGNTGELFF.

The chain employs TRBV9 and TRBJ2-1, with 7 bases fitting TRBD2. The germline gives CDR1 SGDLS, CDR2 YYNGEE. The CDR3 totals 15 residues. V was pared by 7 bases and J by 3 bases, with 10 bases of the junction left unmatched. The CDR3: CASGQGLAVYNEQFF. CDR3 coding DNA: TGTGCCAGCGGACAAGGGCTAGCGGTCTACAATGAGCAGTTCTTC.

There are a few counts of this clone. V gene TRBV3-1 (or the pseudogene TRBV3-2) combines with J gene TRBJ2-3; D is uncertain. CDR1 is LGHDT and CDR2 is YNNKEL in the germline V gene (reference sequence). The CDR3 is made up of 14 amino acids. V was cut by 2 bases and J by 6 bases, with 12 bases left in between. The CDR3 loop is CASSQSVSRDTQYF. The CDR3 DNA sequence: TGTGCCAGCAGCCAATCTGTATCGAGGGATACGCAGTATTTT.

The rearrangement links TRBV2 to TRBJ1-2; TRBD1 aligns across 8 bases. Trimming at V came to 6 bases and at J to 8 bases, leaving 11 bases not matched to a gene. This CDR3 is built from 14 residues. CDR1 is SNHLY, CDR2 FYNNEI, per germline. This CDR3 is CASRRQGPSQGYTF. CDR3 bases: TGTGCCAGCAGAAGACAGGGGCCCTCTCAAGGCTACACCTTC.

The rearrangement joins TRBV28 to TRBJ1-2, with D possibly TRBD1 on 5 matching bases. Germline assignment: CDR1 MDHEN and CDR2 SYDVKM. Trimming pared 5 bases from V and 8 bases from J, leaving 21 bases between. The CDR3 consists of 15 residues. The CDR3 coding sequence is TGTGCCAGCAGTCCTCGGACAACCTTGTTGCGGGGCTACACCTTC. Translation gives CASSPRTTLLRGYTF.

This clone turned up a few times. The chain carries TRBV9 and TRBJ1-1, with 8 bases matching TRBD1. Germline values: CDR1 SGDLS, CDR2 YYNGEE. The V and J ends lost 0 bases and 7 bases, in that order; junction bases with no gene match: 2. The CDR3 extends over 13 amino acids. CDR3 in DNA: TGTGCCAGCAGCGTAGATACAGGGGGTGAAGCTTTCTTT. It translates to CASSVDTGGEAFF.

This clone was seen a few times. The gene calls are TRBV27 and TRBJ1-1; 7 nucleotides agree with TRBD1. Looked up from germline, CDR1 is MNHEY and CDR2 is SMNVEV (reference sequence). J lost 4 bases, V lost 8 bases, and 16 bases had no gene match. CDR3 length: 16 amino acids. CDR3 loop: CASGRTDRARGTEAFF. CDR3 nucleotide sequence: TGTGCCAGCGGCCGCACCGACAGGGCTCGGGGCACTGAAGCTTTCTTT.

V usage is TRBV27 and J usage is TRBJ2-3; D is uncertain. This CDR3 has 14 amino acids. V lost 0 bases, J lost 2 bases, and 6 bases lay in between. Looked up from germline, CDR1 is MNHEY and CDR2 is SMNVEV (reference sequence). CDR3 protein: CASSLSRPTDTQYF. The CDR3 DNA follows: TGTGCCAGCAGTTTATCGCGCCCCACAGATACGCAGTATTTT.